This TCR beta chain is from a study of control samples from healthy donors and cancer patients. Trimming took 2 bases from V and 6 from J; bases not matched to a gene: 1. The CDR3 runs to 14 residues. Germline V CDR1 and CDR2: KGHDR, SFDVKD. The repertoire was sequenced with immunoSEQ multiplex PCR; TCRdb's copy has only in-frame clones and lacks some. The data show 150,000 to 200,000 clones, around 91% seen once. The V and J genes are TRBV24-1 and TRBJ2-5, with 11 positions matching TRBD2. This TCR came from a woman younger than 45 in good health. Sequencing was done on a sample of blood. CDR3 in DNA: TGTGCCACCAGTGATTCTAGCGGGAGGAAGACCCAGTACTTC. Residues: CATSDSSGRKTQYF.